The clone carrying this TCR beta chain has just a few counts. The entry originates in a study of blood T cell repertoires in COVID-19. Study summary: Samples of COVID-19 (acute and convalescent) were obtained from the United States, Italy and Spain.

In the authors' methods: Nucleated cell counts were estimated from reference gene primer amplification. TCRdb's table, derived via immunoSEQ multiplex PCR, lists solely in-frame clones and lacks some. Clonal size and the V and J genes are those of that table, whereas D and trimming came from the DNA. The table records around 140,000 clones, roughly 84% of them present only once. The CDR3 consists of 16 residues. V lost 7 bases, J lost 2 bases, and 11 bases stayed unmatched. Germline V gene sequence: CDR1 MDHEN, CDR2 SYDVKM. The TCR comes from a human donor with acute or convalescent COVID-19. The donor label of this sample is uncertain. Sequenced input: peripheral blood. The gene calls are TRBV28 and TRBJ2-1; 7 bases agree with TRBD1. CDR3 residues: CASNPTGARTYNEQFF. The CDR3 nucleotides are TGTGCCAGCAACCCAACAGGGGCAAGGACCTACAATGAGCAGTTCTTC.